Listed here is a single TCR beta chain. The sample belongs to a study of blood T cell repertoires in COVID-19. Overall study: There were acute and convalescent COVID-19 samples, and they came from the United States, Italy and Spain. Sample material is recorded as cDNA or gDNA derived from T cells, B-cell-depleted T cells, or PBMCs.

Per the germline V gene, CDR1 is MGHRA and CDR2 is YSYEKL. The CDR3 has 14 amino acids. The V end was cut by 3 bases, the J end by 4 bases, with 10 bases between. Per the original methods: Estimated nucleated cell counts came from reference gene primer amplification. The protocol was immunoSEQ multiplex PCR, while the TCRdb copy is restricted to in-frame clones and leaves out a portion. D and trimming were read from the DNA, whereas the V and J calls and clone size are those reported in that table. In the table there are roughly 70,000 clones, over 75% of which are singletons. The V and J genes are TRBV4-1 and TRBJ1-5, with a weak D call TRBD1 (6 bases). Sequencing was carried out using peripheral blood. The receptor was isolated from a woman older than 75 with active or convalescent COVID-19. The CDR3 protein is CASSQRGNNQPQHF. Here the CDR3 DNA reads TGCGCCAGCAGCCAGAGGGGGAATAATCAGCCCCAGCATTTT.